This entry lists 11 T cell receptor beta chains sequenced from one sample in a study of blood T cell repertoires in COVID-19. The method was immunoSEQ multiplex PCR; TCRdb's version includes in-frame clones alone and lacks a portion of them. Of 140,000 to 150,000 clones in the sample, around 80% were seen once. Sequencing was done on a sample of peripheral blood. Receptors were obtained from a man between 60 and 75 years old with active or convalescent COVID-19.

This clone was counted between two and nine times. The V gene is TRBV5-4, the J gene TRBJ2-2; 7 bases fit TRBD1. Trimming took 2 bases from V and 0 from J; bases not matched to a gene: 7. The CDR3 contains 17 residues. Per the germline V gene, CDR1 is SGHNT and CDR2 is YYREEE (reference sequence). CDR3 loop: CASSLDGTAANTGELFF. CDR3 coding DNA: TGTGCCAGCAGCTTAGATGGGACAGCCGCGAACACCGGGGAGCTGTTTTTT.

For the CDR3, the DNA is TGTGCCAGCAGTCCTACCATAGGCAGGGGGCTCAATGAGCAGTTCTTC. Protein product: CASSPTIGRGLNEQFF. This chain links TRBV27 with TRBJ2-1; TRBD1 matches 8 bases. CDR1 and CDR2 from the germline V gene are MNHEY and SMNVEV (reference sequence). This CDR3 has 16 amino acids. V gave up 5 bases and J gave up 6 bases; unmatched junction bases: 12.

The V call is TRBV29-1, the J call TRBJ2-1; maybe TRBD1 (5 bases). Per germline, CDR1 SQVTM and CDR2 ANQGSEA. The CDR3 runs to 12 residues. With 3 bases removed from V and 6 bases from J, the gap between germline ends came to 9 bases. The CDR3, as DNA: TGCAGCGTTGATGTTGGGGCCAATGAGCAGTTCTTC. Its translation: CSVDVGANEQFF.

This clone appeared a single time. V gene TRBV4-3 combines with J gene TRBJ2-2, with 10 bases that match TRBD2. Unmatched junction bases numbered 11, after V lost 0 bases and J lost 7 bases. The CDR3 spans 18 residues. Germline values: CDR1 LGHNA, CDR2 YSLEER. The CDR3 bases are TGCGCCAGCAGCCAAGATTCGCTAGCGGGAGTGTCGGGCGGGGAGCTGTTTTTT. This encodes CASSQDSLAGVSGGELFF.

This clone was seen a handful of times. The chain recombines TRBV27 with TRBJ1-1; tentatively, D is TRBD1 (5 bases). Germline V gene lookup returns CDR1 MNHEY and CDR2 SMNVEV (reference sequence). This CDR3 is built from 13 residues. Trimming took off 8 bases at V and 3 bases at J, with 13 bases between the two ends. The CDR3: CASGTFGDTEAFF. Written as DNA, the CDR3 is TGTGCCAGCGGGACTTTCGGGGACACTGAAGCTTTCTTT.

The V gene is TRBV5-4, the J gene TRBJ2-7; the D gene is possibly TRBD2 (5 bases). The V gene lost 0 bases and the J gene lost 2 bases, with 9 bases spanning the gap. The CDR3 runs 14 residues. CDR1 SGHNT and CDR2 YYREEE come from the germline V gene (reference sequence). The chain's CDR3 is CASSLEGSAYEQYF. CDR3 in DNA: TGTGCCAGCAGCTTGGAAGGGAGCGCCTACGAGCAGTACTTC.

V and J are TRBV6-2 or TRBV6-3 and TRBJ2-3, with TRBD2 matching 12 bases. From germline, CDR1 is MNHEY and CDR2 SVGEGT. J gave up 6 bases and V 3 bases, and 7 bases lay outside the gene matches. The CDR3 contains 16 residues. CDR3 bases: TGTGCCAGCAGTTATGGACTAGCGGGGTCCCCGGATACGCAGTATTTT. This translates into CASSYGLAGSPDTQYF.

The chain employs TRBV28 and TRBJ1-5, with D uncertain. The CDR3 consists of 16 residues. The V gene's germline CDR1 is MDHEN and CDR2 SYDVKM. Trimming left V 6 bases short and J 7 bases short, with 22 bases between. CDR3 sequence reads: CASSLNIRVPGQPQHF. The CDR3 bases are TGTGCCAGCAGCCTGAATATCCGGGTCCCCGGCCAGCCCCAGCATTTT.

This chain uses TRBV19 with TRBJ2-1, with 10 bases aligning to TRBD1. The CDR3 totals 17 residues. Germline V lookup: CDR1 LNHDA, CDR2 SQIVND (reference sequence). V gave up 4 bases and J gave up 8 bases; unmatched junction bases: 14. Here the CDR3 reads CASSNISGQGLRDEQFF. CDR3 in DNA: TGTGCCAGTAGTAATATTTCGGGACAGGGGTTAAGGGATGAGCAGTTCTTC.

This clone was counted only a few times. This chain uses TRBV7-8 with TRBJ2-3; D might be TRBD2 (7 bases). The V gene lost 5 bases and the J gene lost 7 bases, with 25 bases spanning the gap. This CDR3 is built from 17 residues. Germline V gene data show CDR1 as SGHVS and CDR2 as FQNEAQ. CDR3 sequence (DNA): TGTGCCAGCAGCCCCCGGGGGGCGGGGTTGGGTGTAAATACGCAGTATTTT. It codes for CASSPRGAGLGVNTQYF.

The V gene is TRBV7-8, the J gene TRBJ2-1; D is undetermined. The V and J ends lost 2 bases and 6 bases respectively, with 8 bases between them. This CDR3 is 13 amino acids long. Germline V lookup: CDR1 SGHVS, CDR2 FQNEAQ. The CDR3 is CASSLSLSNEQFF. As DNA, the CDR3 is TGTGCCAGCAGCTTATCTCTAAGCAATGAGCAGTTCTTC.